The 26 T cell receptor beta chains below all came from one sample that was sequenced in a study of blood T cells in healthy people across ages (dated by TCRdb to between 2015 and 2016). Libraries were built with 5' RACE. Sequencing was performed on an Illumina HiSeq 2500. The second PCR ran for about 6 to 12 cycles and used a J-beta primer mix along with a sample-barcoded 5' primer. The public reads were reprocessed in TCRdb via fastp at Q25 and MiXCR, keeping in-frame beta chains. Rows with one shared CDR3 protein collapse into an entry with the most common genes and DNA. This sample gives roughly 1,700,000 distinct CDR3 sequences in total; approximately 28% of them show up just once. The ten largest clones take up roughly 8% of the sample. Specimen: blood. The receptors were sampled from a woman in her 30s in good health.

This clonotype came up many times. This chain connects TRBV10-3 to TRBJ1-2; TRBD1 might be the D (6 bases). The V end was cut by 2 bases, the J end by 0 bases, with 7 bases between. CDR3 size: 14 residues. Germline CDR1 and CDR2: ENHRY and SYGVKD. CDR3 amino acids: CAISEQGTNYGYTF. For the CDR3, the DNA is TGTGCCATCAGTGAGCAGGGGACTAACTATGGCTACACCTTC.

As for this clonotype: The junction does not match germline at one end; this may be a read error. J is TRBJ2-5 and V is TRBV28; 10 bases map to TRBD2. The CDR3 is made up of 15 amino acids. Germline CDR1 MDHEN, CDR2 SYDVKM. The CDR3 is CASSAPDSGGQTRYF. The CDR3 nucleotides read TGTGCCAGCAGTGCCCCTGATAGCGGGGGGCAGACCCGGTACTTC. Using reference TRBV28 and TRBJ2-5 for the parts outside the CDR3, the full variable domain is DVKVTQSSRYLVKRTGEKVFLECVQDMDHENMFWYRQDPGLGLRLIYFSYDVKMKEKGDIPEGYSVSREKKERFSLILESASTNQTSMYLCASSAPDSGGQTRYFGPGTRLLVL.

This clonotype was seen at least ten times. In DNA form, the CDR3 reads TGTGCCATCAGCGGGGGGACCTTTTACAATGAGCAGTTCTTC. Residues: CAISGGTFYNEQFF. V is TRBV10-3 and J is TRBJ2-1; 7 bases are shared with TRBD2. CDR1 ENHRY and CDR2 SYGVKD come from the germline V gene. This CDR3 has 14 residues. Trimming cost V 6 bases and J 4 bases; bases outside gene matches: 6.

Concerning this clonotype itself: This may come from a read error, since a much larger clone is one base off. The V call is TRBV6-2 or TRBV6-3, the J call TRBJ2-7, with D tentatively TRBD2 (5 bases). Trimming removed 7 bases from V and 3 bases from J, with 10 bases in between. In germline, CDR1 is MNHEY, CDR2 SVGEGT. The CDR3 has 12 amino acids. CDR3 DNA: TGTGCCAGCACGAACGGGATCTACGAGCAGTACTTC. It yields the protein CASTNGIYEQYF.

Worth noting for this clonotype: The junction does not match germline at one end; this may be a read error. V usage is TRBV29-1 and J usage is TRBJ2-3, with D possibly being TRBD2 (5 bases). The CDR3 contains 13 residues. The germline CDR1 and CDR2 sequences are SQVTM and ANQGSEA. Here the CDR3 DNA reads TGCAGCGCCCGACAACCTAGCACAGATGCGCAGTATTTT. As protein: CSARQPSTDAQYF.

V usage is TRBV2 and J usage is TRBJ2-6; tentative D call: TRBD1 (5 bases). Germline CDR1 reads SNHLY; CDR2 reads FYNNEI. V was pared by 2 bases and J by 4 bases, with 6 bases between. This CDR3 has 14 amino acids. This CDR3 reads CASSESGGANVLTF. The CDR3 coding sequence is TGTGCCAGCAGTGAATCAGGGGGGGCCAACGTCCTGACTTTC.

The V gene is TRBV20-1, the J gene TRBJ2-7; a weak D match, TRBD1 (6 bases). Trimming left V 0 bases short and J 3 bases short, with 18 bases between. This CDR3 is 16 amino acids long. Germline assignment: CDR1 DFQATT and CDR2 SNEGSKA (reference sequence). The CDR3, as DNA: TGCAGTGCTAGAGATCGTCGAGACAGGTCGAACTACGAGCAGTACTTC. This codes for CSARDRRDRSNYEQYF.

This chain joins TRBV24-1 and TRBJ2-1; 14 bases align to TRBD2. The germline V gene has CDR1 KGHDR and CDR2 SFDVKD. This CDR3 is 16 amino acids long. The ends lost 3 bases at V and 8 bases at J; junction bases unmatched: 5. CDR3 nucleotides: TGTGCCACCAGTGATAGACTAGCGGGGGGGCTTGATGAGCAGTTCTTC. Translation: CATSDRLAGGLDEQFF.

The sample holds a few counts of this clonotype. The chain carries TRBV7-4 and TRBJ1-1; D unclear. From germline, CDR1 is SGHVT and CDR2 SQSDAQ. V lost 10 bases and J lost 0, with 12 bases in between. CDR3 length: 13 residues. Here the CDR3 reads CAKLSRVNTEAFF. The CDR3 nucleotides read TGTGCCAAACTTTCGAGGGTGAACACTGAAGCTTTCTTT.

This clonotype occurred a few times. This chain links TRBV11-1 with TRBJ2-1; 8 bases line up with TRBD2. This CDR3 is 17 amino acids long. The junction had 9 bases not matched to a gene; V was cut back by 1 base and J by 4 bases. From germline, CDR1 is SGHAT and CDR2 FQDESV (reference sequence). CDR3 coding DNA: TGTGCCAGCAGCTTAGAAAATAGCGGGGTGGTATACAATGAGCAGTTCTTC. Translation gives CASSLENSGVVYNEQFF.

The CDR3 reads CASRLPREGPSYNSPLHF. DNA of the CDR3: TGTGCCAGCAGGTTACCGCGGGAGGGGCCCTCCTATAATTCACCCCTCCACTTT. The chain recombines TRBV7-2 with TRBJ1-6, with D possibly TRBD1 on 5 matching bases. Germline CDR1 and CDR2: SGHTA and FQGNSA. This CDR3 has 18 amino acids. V lost 6 bases and J lost 0, with 18 bases in between.

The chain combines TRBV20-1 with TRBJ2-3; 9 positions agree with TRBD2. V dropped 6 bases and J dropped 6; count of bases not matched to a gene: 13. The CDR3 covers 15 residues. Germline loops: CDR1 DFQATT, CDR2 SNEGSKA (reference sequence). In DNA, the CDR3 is TGCAGTGCCAATCGACTAGCGGTTAATGGGGATACGCAGTATTTT. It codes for CSANRLAVNGDTQYF.

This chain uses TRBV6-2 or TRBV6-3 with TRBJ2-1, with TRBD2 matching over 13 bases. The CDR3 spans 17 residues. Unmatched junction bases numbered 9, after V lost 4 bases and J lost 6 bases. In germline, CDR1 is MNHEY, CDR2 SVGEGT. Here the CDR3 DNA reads TGTGCCAGCAGTTCGACTAGCGGGAGGTCGTTACCCAATGAGCAGTTCTTC. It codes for CASSSTSGRSLPNEQFF.

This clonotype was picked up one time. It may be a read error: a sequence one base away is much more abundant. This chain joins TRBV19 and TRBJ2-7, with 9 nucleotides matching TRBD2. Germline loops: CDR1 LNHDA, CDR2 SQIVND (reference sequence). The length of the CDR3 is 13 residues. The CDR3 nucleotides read TGTGCCTGTAGTATAGCGGGGGCCTACGAGCAGTACTTC. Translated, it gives CACSIAGAYEQYF.

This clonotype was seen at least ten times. The chain's CDR3 is CSARRTETQHF. CDR3 nucleotide sequence: TGCAGTGCTAGGAGGACAGAGACCCAGCATTTT. The chain joins TRBV20-1 to TRBJ1-5; TRBD1 might be the D (6 bases). Germline values: CDR1 DFQATT, CDR2 SNEGSKA (reference sequence). The V and J ends lost 3 bases and 11 bases respectively, with 11 bases between them. The CDR3 has 11 residues.

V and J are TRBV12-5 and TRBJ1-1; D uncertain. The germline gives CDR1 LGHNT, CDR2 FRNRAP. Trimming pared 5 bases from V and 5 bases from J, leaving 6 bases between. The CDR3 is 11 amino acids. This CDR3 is CASGDTTEAFF. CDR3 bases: TGTGCTAGTGGTGATACAACTGAAGCTTTCTTT.

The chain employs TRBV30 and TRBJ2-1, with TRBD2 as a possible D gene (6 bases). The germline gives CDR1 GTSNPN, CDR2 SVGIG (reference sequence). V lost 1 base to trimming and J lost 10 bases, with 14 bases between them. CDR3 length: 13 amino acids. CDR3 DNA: TGTGCCTGGAGTGGGGGGACTCCCCGGGAGCAGTTCTTC. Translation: CAWSGGTPREQFF.

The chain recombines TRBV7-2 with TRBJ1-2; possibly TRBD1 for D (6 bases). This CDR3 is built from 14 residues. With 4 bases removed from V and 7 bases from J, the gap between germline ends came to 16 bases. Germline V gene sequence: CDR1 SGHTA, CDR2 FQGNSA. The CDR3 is CASSSTQGTGGYTF. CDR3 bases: TGTGCCAGCAGCTCAACACAGGGAACGGGTGGCTACACCTTC.

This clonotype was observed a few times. The CDR3 spells CAWSDYREYEQYF. CDR3 sequence (DNA): TGTGCCTGGAGTGATTACAGGGAATACGAGCAGTACTTC. J is TRBJ2-4 and V is TRBV30, with D tentatively TRBD1 (6 bases). The J call may be wrong; the DNA end is better matched by TRBJ2-7. This CDR3 is built from 13 residues. Germline V lookup: CDR1 GTSNPN, CDR2 SVGIG (reference sequence).

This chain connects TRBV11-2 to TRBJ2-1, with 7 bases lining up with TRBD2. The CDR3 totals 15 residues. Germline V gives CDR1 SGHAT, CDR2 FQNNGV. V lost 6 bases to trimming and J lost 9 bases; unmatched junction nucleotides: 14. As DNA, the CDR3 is TGTGCCAGCAGACGGTGGCAGGGAGGGTTGGGTGAGCAGTTCTTC. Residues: CASRRWQGGLGEQFF.

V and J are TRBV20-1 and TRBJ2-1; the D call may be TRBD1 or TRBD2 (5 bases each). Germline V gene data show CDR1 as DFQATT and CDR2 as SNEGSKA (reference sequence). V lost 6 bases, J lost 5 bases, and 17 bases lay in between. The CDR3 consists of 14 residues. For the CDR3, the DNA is TGCAGTGCCGACCCCCGGGACGGGGACAATGAGCAGTTCTTC. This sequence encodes CSADPRDGDNEQFF.

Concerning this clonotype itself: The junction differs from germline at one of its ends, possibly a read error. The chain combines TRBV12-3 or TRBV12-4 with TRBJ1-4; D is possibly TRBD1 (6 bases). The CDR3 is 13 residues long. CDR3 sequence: CTSSSTGGGKLFF. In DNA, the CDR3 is TGTACCAGCAGTTCGACAGGAGGAGGAAAACTGTTTTTT.

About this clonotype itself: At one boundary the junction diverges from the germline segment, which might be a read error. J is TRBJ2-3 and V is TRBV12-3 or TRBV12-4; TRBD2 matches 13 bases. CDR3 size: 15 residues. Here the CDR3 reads CASILAGGVSDAQYF. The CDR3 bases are TGTGCCAGCATACTAGCGGGAGGGGTATCAGATGCGCAGTATTTT.

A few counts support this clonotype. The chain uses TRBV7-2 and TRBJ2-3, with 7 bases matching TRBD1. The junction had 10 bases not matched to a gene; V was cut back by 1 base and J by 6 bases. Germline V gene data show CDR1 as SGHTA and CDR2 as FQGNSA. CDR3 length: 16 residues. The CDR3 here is CASSLGSAGGEDTQYF. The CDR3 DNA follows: TGTGCCAGCAGCTTAGGCTCGGCAGGGGGAGAGGATACGCAGTATTTT.

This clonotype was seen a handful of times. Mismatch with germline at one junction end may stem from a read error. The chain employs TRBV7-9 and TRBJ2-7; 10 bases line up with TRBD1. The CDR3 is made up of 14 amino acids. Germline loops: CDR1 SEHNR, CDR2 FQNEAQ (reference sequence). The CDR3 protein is CAGSRDRGFYEQYF. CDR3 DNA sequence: TGTGCCGGCAGCCGGGACAGGGGTTTCTACGAGCAGTACTTC. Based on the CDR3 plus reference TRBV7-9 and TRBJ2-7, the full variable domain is DTGVSQNPRHKITKRGQNVTFRCDPISEHNRLYWYRQTLGQGPEFLTYFQNEAQLEKSRLLSDRFSAERPKGSFSTLEIQRTEQGDSAMYLCAGSRDRGFYEQYFGPGTRLTVT.

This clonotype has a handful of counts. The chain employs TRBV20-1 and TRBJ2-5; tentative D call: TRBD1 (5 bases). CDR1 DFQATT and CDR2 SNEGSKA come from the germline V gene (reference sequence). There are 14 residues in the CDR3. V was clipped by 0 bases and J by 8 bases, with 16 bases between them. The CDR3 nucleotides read TGCAGTGCTAGAGATCTTCGCGCTCAGGGTACCCAGTACTTC. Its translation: CSARDLRAQGTQYF.